The 30 T cell receptor beta chains reported below all come from one sample, sequenced in a study of shared clonotypes between healthy human individuals. Libraries were prepared by immunoSEQ multiplex PCR; TCRdb keeps only in-frame clonotypes and omits some of them. The data show 2.5 million or so clones, over 85% seen once. Sequencing was done on a sample of naive CD4+ T cells sorted from blood. Documented subset: CD45RA+ positively selected. The receptors here all came from a man younger than 35 in good health.

The chain is built from TRBV19 and TRBJ2-3, with 7 positions matching TRBD1. The CDR3 is 16 residues long. Unmatched junction bases numbered 7, after V lost 4 bases and J lost 0 bases. Germline V gene lookup returns CDR1 LNHDA and CDR2 SQIVND (reference sequence). Here the CDR3 reads CASSTTTGSSTDTQYF. CDR3 sequence (DNA): TGTGCCAGTAGTACCACGACAGGGTCTAGCACAGATACGCAGTATTTT.

The chain has TRBV11-2 and TRBJ2-5, with unresolved D. The CDR3 totals 14 residues. Per germline, CDR1 SGHAT and CDR2 FQNNGV. V lost 0 bases, J lost 5 bases, and 10 bases lay in between. CDR3 region: CASSLDPLPETQYF. DNA for the CDR3: TGTGCCAGCAGCTTAGATCCCTTACCGGAGACCCAGTACTTC. The full variable domain, with the rest looked up from reference TRBV11-2 and TRBJ2-5, is EAGVAQSPRYKIIEKRQSVAFWCNPISGHATLYWYQQILGQGPKLLIQFQNNGVVDDSQLPKDRFSAERLKGVDSTLKIQPAKLEDSAVYLCASSLDPLPETQYFGPGTRLLVL.

V usage is TRBV2 and J usage is TRBJ2-3, with 8 nucleotides matching TRBD2. The V gene's germline CDR1 is SNHLY and CDR2 FYNNEI. The CDR3 is made up of 14 amino acids. The V gene end was trimmed by 5 bases and the J gene end by 4 bases; junction bases not matched to a gene: 5. The CDR3, as DNA: TGTGCCAGCAGTCCGGGGGGGCCCGCAGATACGCAGTATTTT. This gives the protein CASSPGGPADTQYF.

This CDR3 reads CASSSRGGSSYNEQFF. CDR3 sequence (DNA): TGTGCCAGCAGCTCTCGTGGAGGTAGCTCCTACAATGAGCAGTTCTTC. V is TRBV5-5 and J is TRBJ2-1; tentatively, D is TRBD2 (5 bases). Germline V gene data show CDR1 as SGHKS and CDR2 as YYEKEE (reference sequence). There are 16 residues in the CDR3. V lost 3 bases and J 0 bases, leaving 13 bases between the germline ends.

The gene calls are TRBV27 and TRBJ1-2, with 12 bases aligning to TRBD1. Unmatched junction bases numbered 5, after V lost 5 bases and J lost 4 bases. The germline V gene has CDR1 MNHEY and CDR2 SMNVEV (reference sequence). This CDR3 region has 15 residues. The CDR3 sequence: CASSVRDRGLYGYTF. CDR3 nucleotide sequence: TGTGCCAGCAGTGTAAGGGACAGGGGGCTCTATGGCTACACCTTC.

About this clone: The sample has other DNA sequences that encode this CDR3 too. The V call is TRBV9, the J call TRBJ2-3; TRBD1 matches 8 bases. There are 16 residues in the CDR3. The ends lost 1 base at V and 3 bases at J; junction bases unmatched: 7. Germline-derived CDR1 and CDR2 are SGDLS and YYNGEE. The CDR3 DNA reads as TGTGCCAGCAGCGTATCCGGGACAGGAGGGACAGATACGCAGTATTTT. Protein product: CASSVSGTGGTDTQYF.

The chain is built from TRBV7-9 and TRBJ1-1, with D possibly TRBD1 on 5 matching bases. V gave up 5 bases and J gave up 1 base, with 14 bases separating them. CDR3 length: 15 amino acids. Germline lookup yields CDR1 SEHNR and CDR2 FQNEAQ (reference sequence). The CDR3 coding sequence is TGTGCCAGCAGCCAACGACGGGACGAGAACACTGAAGCTTTCTTT. Protein product: CASSQRRDENTEAFF. The variable domain in full, with the rest retrieved from reference TRBV7-9 and TRBJ1-1, is DTGVSQNPRHKITKRGQNVTFRCDPISEHNRLYWYRQTLGQGPEFLTYFQNEAQLEKSRLLSDRFSAERPKGSFSTLEIQRTEQGDSAMYLCASSQRRDENTEAFFGQGTRLTVV.

In this sample, this clone turned up a few times. Other nucleotide sequences in the sample specify the same CDR3. The chain employs TRBV5-1 and TRBJ1-2; unclear D gene. The CDR3 loop spans 13 amino acids. With 0 bases removed from V and 3 bases from J, the gap between germline ends came to 6 bases. CDR1 SGHRS and CDR2 YFSETQ come from the germline V gene. Here the CDR3 reads CASSLAGDYGYTF. CDR3 DNA: TGCGCCAGCAGCTTGGCCGGTGACTATGGCTACACCTTC.

The chain uses TRBV4-2 and TRBJ1-3; TRBD1 is a possible D gene (6 bases). The ends were cut back, 0 bases at V and 0 bases at J, with 9 bases in the middle. CDR1 and CDR2 from the germline V gene are LGHNA and YNFKEQ. CDR3 length: 16 amino acids. CDR3 coding DNA: TGTGCCAGCAGCCAAGAGGACAGCAACTCTGGAAACACCATATATTTT. Its translation is CASSQEDSNSGNTIYF.

The J gene is TRBJ2-7, the V gene TRBV6-5; D is unclear. V lost 0 bases, J lost 1 base, and 10 bases lay in between. CDR1 is MNHEY and CDR2 is SVGAGI in the germline V gene. This CDR3 is built from 15 residues. Here the CDR3 reads CASSYSALTSYEQYF. The CDR3 DNA sequence: TGTGCCAGCAGTTACTCGGCACTCACATCCTACGAGCAGTACTTC.

The table lists this clone with a count of one. The chain has TRBV19 and TRBJ2-1; TRBD2 aligns across 7 bases. Per the germline V gene, CDR1 is LNHDA and CDR2 is SQIVND (reference sequence). With V trimmed by 5 bases and J by 7 bases, 14 bases remained unmatched. CDR3 length: 16 residues. DNA for the CDR3: TGTGCCAGTAGTCCATCCTCGGCGGGAGTCCGGAATGAGCAGTTCTTC. Its translation: CASSPSSAGVRNEQFF. The full variable domain, rest sourced from reference TRBV19 and TRBJ2-1, is DGGITQSPKYLFRKEGQNVTLSCEQNLNHDAMYWYRQDPGQGLRLIYYSQIVNDFQKGDIAEGYSVSREKKESFPLTVTSAQKNPTAFYLCASSPSSAGVRNEQFFGPGTRLTVL.

V usage is TRBV7-9 and J usage is TRBJ2-5; 12 positions agree with TRBD1. After removal of 5 bases from V and 5 bases from J, the junction contained 6 bases not matched to a gene. The CDR3 covers 15 residues. Per germline, CDR1 SEHNR and CDR2 FQNEAQ (reference sequence). The CDR3 DNA reads TGTGCCAGCAGCCGGGACAGGGGGCTCGGGGAGACCCAGTACTTC. Its translation: CASSRDRGLGETQYF.

As regards this clone: Other DNA sequences within the sample encode an identical CDR3. The chain has TRBV5-4 and TRBJ2-7; D is ambiguous. This CDR3 comprises 14 residues. V lost 2 bases and J lost 2, with 11 bases in between. From germline, CDR1 is SGHNT and CDR2 YYREEE (reference sequence). The CDR3 nucleotides read TGTGCCAGCAGCTTAGAAGGCGGAACCTACGAGCAGTACTTC. This codes for CASSLEGGTYEQYF. The variable domain in full, with the rest retrieved from reference TRBV5-4 and TRBJ2-7, is ETGVTQSPTHLIKTRGQQVTLRCSSQSGHNTVSWYQQALGQGPQFIFQYYREEENGRGNFPPRFSGLQFPNYSSELNVNALELDDSALYLCASSLEGGTYEQYFGPGTRLTVT.

The V gene is TRBV11-2, the J gene TRBJ1-6; D not resolved. Trimming shortened V by 4 bases and J by 8 bases, and 12 bases separated the two germline ends. The germline V gene has CDR1 SGHAT and CDR2 FQNNGV. The CDR3 has 14 residues. The chain's CDR3 is CASSSLRRDSPLHF. Here the CDR3 DNA reads TGTGCCAGCAGCTCCCTAAGGCGGGATTCACCCCTCCACTTT.

This chain links TRBV4-1 with TRBJ2-2; no firm D call. Germline CDR1 reads MGHRA; CDR2 reads YSYEKL. This CDR3 spans 15 amino acids. With 1 base removed from V and 3 bases from J, the gap between germline ends came to 9 bases. For the CDR3, the DNA is TGCGCCAGCAGCCAAGCTAGTTCCTACACCGGGGAGCTGTTTTTT. This sequence encodes CASSQASSYTGELFF.

This clone occurred once. The V and J genes are TRBV7-2 and TRBJ1-2; D gene ambiguous. This CDR3 is 13 amino acids long. Trimming pared 5 bases from V and 8 bases from J, leaving 15 bases between. In germline, CDR1 is SGHTA, CDR2 FQGNSA. CDR3 nucleotides: TGTGCCAGCAGCCGGCCGGAGACCAGGGGCTACACCTTC. Residues: CASSRPETRGYTF.

The chain couples TRBV28 to TRBJ2-5; D possibly matches TRBD1 or TRBD2 (6 bases each). Germline V gene sequence: CDR1 MDHEN, CDR2 SYDVKM. The CDR3 spans 14 residues. The V gene lost 9 bases and the J gene lost 2 bases, with 16 bases spanning the gap. CDR3 protein: CASLGGTVQETQYF. The CDR3 bases are TGTGCCAGTTTAGGGGGGACGGTGCAAGAGACCCAGTACTTC.

This chain joins TRBV18 and TRBJ1-2; no reliable D call. Germline V gives CDR1 KGHSH, CDR2 LQKENI. Trimming pared 2 bases from V and 3 bases from J, leaving 16 bases between. This CDR3 region has 16 residues. The CDR3: CASSPVAAPSDYGYTF. The CDR3 nucleotides read TGTGCCAGCTCACCAGTCGCGGCTCCCTCTGACTATGGCTACACCTTC.

This clone was observed a few times. The CDR3 does not end in the conserved phenylalanine or tryptophan, so this is likely a read error. It is unclear where the CDR3 begins or ends on the DNA, so no DNA is shown, and the CDR3 is as TCRdb lists it. The chain employs TRBV2 and TRBJ1-1; TRBD1 is the table's D call, not checked against the DNA. The CDR3 numbers 11 amino acids, ends counted. Germline V CDR1 and CDR2: SNHLY, FYNNEI. This chain's CDR3 is CASSRQGAHSL.

This clone was picked up one time. Distinct nucleotide sequences in the sample also encode this CDR3. The J gene is TRBJ2-2, the V gene TRBV5-4, with 7 bases identical to TRBD1. V gave up 4 bases and J gave up 0 bases; unmatched junction bases: 3. The germline V gene has CDR1 SGHNT and CDR2 YYREEE (reference sequence). CDR3 length equals 15 residues. For the CDR3, the DNA is TGTGCCAGCAGCCTGGGACAGCCGAACACCGGGGAGCTGTTTTTT. Its protein product is CASSLGQPNTGELFF.

The gene calls are TRBV19 and TRBJ1-1; 10 nucleotides agree with TRBD1. Germline CDR1 and CDR2: LNHDA and SQIVND (reference sequence). J was trimmed by 5 bases and V by 9 bases; bases with no gene match: 12. CDR3 size: 15 residues. The CDR3 coding sequence is TGTGCCAGCCTACAGCCGGGACAGGGGAAGACTGAAGCTTTCTTT. Its translation is CASLQPGQGKTEAFF.

This clone has a handful of counts. This CDR3 reads CASSQDYKNIQYF. The CDR3 DNA sequence: TGTGCCAGCAGCCAGGACTACAAAAACATTCAGTACTTC. J is TRBJ2-4 and V is TRBV13; D might be TRBD2 (6 bases). Germline CDR1 PRHDT, CDR2 FYEKMQ (reference sequence). CDR3 size: 13 residues. V was pared by 5 bases and J by 3 bases, with 8 bases between.

This clone has just one count. Different DNA sequences within this sample yield the same CDR3. V gene TRBV19 combines with J gene TRBJ1-2; 8 nucleotides match TRBD1. The CDR3 runs to 13 residues. Germline assignment: CDR1 LNHDA and CDR2 SQIVND (reference sequence). V was clipped by 7 bases and J by 4 bases; unmatched bases: 5. CDR3 coding DNA: TGTGCCAGTACAGACAGGGGCCGCTATGGCTACACCTTC. As protein: CASTDRGRYGYTF.

Notes on this clone: Distinct nucleotide sequences in the sample also encode this CDR3. The chain joins TRBV7-2 to TRBJ2-3; the D gene is possibly TRBD2 (5 bases). CDR1 is SGHTA and CDR2 is FQGNSA in the germline V gene. This CDR3 region has 12 residues. Trimming took off 4 bases at V and 3 bases at J, with 5 bases between the two ends. The CDR3 is CASSSGTDTQYF. Written as DNA, the CDR3 is TGTGCCAGCAGCTCGGGGACAGATACGCAGTATTTT.

V gene TRBV28 combines with J gene TRBJ1-4; 7 positions match TRBD1. The germline CDR1 and CDR2 sequences are MDHEN and SYDVKM. The CDR3 totals 18 residues. J gave up 2 bases and V 5 bases, and 14 bases lay outside the gene matches. The CDR3 DNA is TGTGCCAGCAGTCCTGGGGGCAGGGGGAAAATGACTAATGAAAAACTGTTTTTT. Translating it yields CASSPGGRGKMTNEKLFF.

This sequence joins TRBV6-1 and TRBJ2-3; D not resolved. CDR1 and CDR2 from the germline V gene are MNHNS and SASEGT. Trimming cost V 1 base and J 7 bases, with 15 bases left between them. The CDR3 loop spans 15 amino acids. The CDR3 nucleotides read TGTGCCAGCAGTGAAGTCCTGGACGGGTGGAATACGCAGTATTTT. Its protein is CASSEVLDGWNTQYF.

This clone was recorded only once. The junction does not match germline at one end; this may be a read error. V usage is TRBV19 and J usage is TRBJ2-3; D is uncertain. There are 12 residues in the CDR3. Germline CDR1 reads LNHDA; CDR2 reads SQIVND (reference sequence). The CDR3 protein is CASSTTGDPQYF. The CDR3 nucleotides read TGTGCCAGTAGCACGACTGGAGATCCGCAGTATTTT.

In this sample, this clone turned up a few times. The V and J genes are TRBV29-1 and TRBJ1-4; D gene unclear. Germline-derived CDR1 and CDR2 are SQVTM and ANQGSEA. V lost 1 base to trimming and J lost 4 bases, with 7 bases between them. This CDR3 is 13 amino acids long. The CDR3 DNA is TGCAGCGTTGAAGGAAGCCTTAATGAAAAACTGTTTTTT. This codes for CSVEGSLNEKLFF.

V and J are TRBV10-3 and TRBJ2-5; 8 nucleotides match TRBD1. After removal of 4 bases from V and 4 bases from J, the junction contained 5 bases not matched to a gene. The CDR3 length is 14 residues. CDR1 and CDR2 (germline): ENHRY, SYGVKD. The CDR3 loop is CAISGTGLIETQYF. CDR3 coding DNA: TGTGCCATCAGTGGGACAGGGTTAATAGAGACCCAGTACTTC.

The CDR3 protein is CAISDQGGRLNEQYF. The CDR3 nucleotides are TGTGCCATCAGTGATCAGGGAGGGCGCCTCAACGAGCAGTACTTC. The genes are TRBV10-3 and TRBJ2-5; 7 positions agree with TRBD2. The DNA end is more similar to TRBJ2-7, so the J call may be wrong. This CDR3 is built from 15 residues. Germline V gene lookup returns CDR1 ENHRY and CDR2 SYGVKD.